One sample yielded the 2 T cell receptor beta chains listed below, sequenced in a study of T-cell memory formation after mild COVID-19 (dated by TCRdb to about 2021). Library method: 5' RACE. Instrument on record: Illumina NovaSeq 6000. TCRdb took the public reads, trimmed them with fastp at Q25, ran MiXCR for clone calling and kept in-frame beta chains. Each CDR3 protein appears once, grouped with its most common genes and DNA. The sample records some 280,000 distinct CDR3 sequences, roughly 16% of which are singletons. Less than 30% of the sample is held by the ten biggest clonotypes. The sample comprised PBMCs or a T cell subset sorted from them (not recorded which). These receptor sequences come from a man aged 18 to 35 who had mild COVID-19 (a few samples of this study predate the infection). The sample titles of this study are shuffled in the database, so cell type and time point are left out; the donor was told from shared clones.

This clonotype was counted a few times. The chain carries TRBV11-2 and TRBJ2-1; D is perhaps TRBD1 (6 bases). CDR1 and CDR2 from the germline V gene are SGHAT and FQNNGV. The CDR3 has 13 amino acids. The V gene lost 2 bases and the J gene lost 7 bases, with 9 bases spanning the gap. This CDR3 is CASSLWTVNEQFF. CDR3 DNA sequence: TGTGCCAGCAGCTTATGGACAGTTAATGAGCAGTTCTTC.

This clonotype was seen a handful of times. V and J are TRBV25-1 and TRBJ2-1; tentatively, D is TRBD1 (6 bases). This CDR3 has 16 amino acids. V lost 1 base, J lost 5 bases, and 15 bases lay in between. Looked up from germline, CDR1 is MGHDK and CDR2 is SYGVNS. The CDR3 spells CASSESRQAGHNEQFF. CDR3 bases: TGTGCCAGCAGTGAATCCAGACAGGCAGGACACAATGAGCAGTTCTTC.